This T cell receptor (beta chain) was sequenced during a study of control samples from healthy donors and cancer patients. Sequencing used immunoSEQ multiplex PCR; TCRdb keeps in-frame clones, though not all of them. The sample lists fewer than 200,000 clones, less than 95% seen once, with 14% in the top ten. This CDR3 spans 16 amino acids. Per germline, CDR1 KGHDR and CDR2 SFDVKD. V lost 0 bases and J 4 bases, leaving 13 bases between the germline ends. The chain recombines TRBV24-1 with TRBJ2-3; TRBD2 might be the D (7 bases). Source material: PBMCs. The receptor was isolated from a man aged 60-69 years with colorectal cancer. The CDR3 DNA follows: TGTGCCACCAGTGATTTGAACAGGGAGGGAGCAGATACGCAGTATTTT. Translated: CATSDLNREGADTQYF.